This T cell receptor beta chain was identified during a study of T cell responses to AZD1222 COVID-19 vaccine. Study-wide results and caveats: Baseline antibody screening turned up just a handful of seropositive AZD1222 recipients. Spike was spanned by vaccine-associated CD4 TCRs, with dominance at 160-218 and 743-854. Every sample of the repertoires postdated the peak T cell response.

Assay used: immunoSEQ multiplex PCR; TCRdb lists only in-frame clones, some missing. The table lists about 87,000 clones, 88% of them singletons. This clone was observed a few times. Antigen: not known. The germline V and J ends were trimmed by 4 bases and 1 base, with 14 bases remaining between them. Germline V gives CDR1 SEHNR, CDR2 FQNEAQ (reference sequence). CDR3 length: 16 residues. Sample: peripheral blood, taken on day 0 of AZD1222 vaccination. V is TRBV7-9 and J is TRBJ1-5; the D gene is possibly TRBD1 (6 bases). The source is an adult in good health. CDR3 loop: CASSSGRGSSNQPQHF. In DNA, the CDR3 is TGTGCCAGCAGCTCCGGCAGGGGATCCAGCAATCAGCCCCAGCATTTT. The full variable domain, completed using reference TRBV7-9 and TRBJ1-5, is DTGVSQNPRHKITKRGQNVTFRCDPISEHNRLYWYRQTLGQGPEFLTYFQNEAQLEKSRLLSDRFSAERPKGSFSTLEIQRTEQGDSAMYLCASSSGRGSSNQPQHFGDGTRLSIL.